This T cell receptor (beta chain) was identified in a study of blood T cell repertoires in COVID-19. Study summary: In each case, the material was cDNA or gDNA derived from T cells, B-cell-depleted T cells, or PBMCs.

Data came from immunoSEQ multiplex PCR; TCRdb stores just in-frame clones and leaves some out. The sample consists of some 300,000 clones, roughly 90% of them appearing once. Seattle participants joined during active infection and were tracked over time. Between the trimmed V and J ends, which lost 6 bases and 5 bases, there was a span of 25 bases. CDR1 is MDHEN and CDR2 is SYDVKM in the germline V gene. This CDR3 has 17 residues. The chain joins TRBV28 to TRBJ1-1, with D possibly matching TRBD1 (6 bases). The source material was peripheral blood. The TCR sequence derives from a middle-aged woman with COVID-19, enrolled during active disease. The CDR3 sequence is CASSPGGGGAGWTEAFF. The CDR3 DNA sequence: TGTGCCAGCAGCCCCGGTGGGGGGGGCGCGGGGTGGACTGAAGCTTTCTTT.